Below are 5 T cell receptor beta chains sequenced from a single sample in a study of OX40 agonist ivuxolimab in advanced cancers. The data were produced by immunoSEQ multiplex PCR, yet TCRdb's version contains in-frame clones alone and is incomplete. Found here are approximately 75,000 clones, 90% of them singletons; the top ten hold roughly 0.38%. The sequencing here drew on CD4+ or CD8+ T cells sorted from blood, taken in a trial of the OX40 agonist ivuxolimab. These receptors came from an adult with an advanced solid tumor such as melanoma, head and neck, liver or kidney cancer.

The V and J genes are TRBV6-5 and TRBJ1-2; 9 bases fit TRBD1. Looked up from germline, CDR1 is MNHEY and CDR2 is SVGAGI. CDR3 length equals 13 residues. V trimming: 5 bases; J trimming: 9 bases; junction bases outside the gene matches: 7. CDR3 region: CASSQGTGYSYTF. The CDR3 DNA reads TGTGCCAGCAGTCAAGGGACAGGGTACAGCTACACCTTC.

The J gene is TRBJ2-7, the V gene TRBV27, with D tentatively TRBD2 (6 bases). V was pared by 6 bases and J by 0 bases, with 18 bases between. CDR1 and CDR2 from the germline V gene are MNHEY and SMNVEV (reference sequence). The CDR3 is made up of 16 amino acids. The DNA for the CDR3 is TGTGCCAGCAGGGGCCTCTTGGGGGGTTACTCCTACGAGCAGTACTTC. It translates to CASRGLLGGYSYEQYF.

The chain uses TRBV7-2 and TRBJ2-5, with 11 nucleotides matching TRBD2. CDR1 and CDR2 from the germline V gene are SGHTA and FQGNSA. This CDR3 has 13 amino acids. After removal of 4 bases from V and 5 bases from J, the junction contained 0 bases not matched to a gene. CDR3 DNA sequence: TGTGCCAGCAGCTCTAGCGGGGGGGAGACCCAGTACTTC. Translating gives CASSSSGGETQYF.

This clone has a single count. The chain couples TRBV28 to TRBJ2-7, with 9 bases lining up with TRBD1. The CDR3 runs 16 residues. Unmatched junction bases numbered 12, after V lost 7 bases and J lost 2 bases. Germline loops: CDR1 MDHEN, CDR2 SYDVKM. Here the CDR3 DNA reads TGTGCCAGCAATATACAACCGGGACAGGGTCCCTACGAGCAGTACTTC. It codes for CASNIQPGQGPYEQYF.

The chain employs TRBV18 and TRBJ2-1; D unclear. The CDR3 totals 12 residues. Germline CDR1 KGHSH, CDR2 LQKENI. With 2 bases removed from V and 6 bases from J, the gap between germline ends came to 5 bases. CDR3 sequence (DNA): TGTGCCAGCTCACCAAGTTTCAATGAGCAGTTCTTC. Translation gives CASSPSFNEQFF.